The entry that follows covers one TCR beta chain sequence. In the original analysis: Estimated nucleated cell counts came from reference gene primer amplification. The protocol was immunoSEQ multiplex PCR, while the TCRdb copy is restricted to in-frame clones and leaves out a portion. V, J and clone size are those of that table, while D and trimming were read from the DNA. The sample contains 55,000 to 80,000 clones, more than 75% of which appear only once. The data stem from a study of blood T cell repertoires in COVID-19. The wider study: From the United States, Italy and Spain came samples of acute and convalescent COVID-19. PBMCs, B-cell-depleted T cells, or T cells provided the cDNA or gDNA that made up the material.

This sequence was found in a human donor in a cohort sampled during active COVID-19. Input material: peripheral blood.

The CDR3 loop reads CACEGGALPGTQYF. The CDR3 DNA is TGTGCCTGTGAAGGCGGGGCGCTTCCGGGGACCCAGTACTTC. The rearrangement joins TRBV30 to TRBJ2-5; the D gene is possibly TRBD2 (6 bases). This CDR3 is built from 14 residues. Trimming cost V 6 bases and J 7 bases, with 21 bases left between them. Germline assignment: CDR1 GTSNPN and CDR2 SVGIG (reference sequence).